This TCR beta chain came from a study of tumor-infiltrating lymphocytes in primary liver carcinoma. Study in general: Every sample contained roughly 3.5 to 7.13 million productive TCRbeta reads, and these numbers were similar from one tissue type to another. Study results and limitations: Tumor-adjacent and tumor-blood pairs displayed less overlap than did pairs of tumor regions.

The template, approximately 500 ng total RNA, yielded TCR beta cDNA made with a constant-region primer. Libraries covering TCR beta were generated through three nested multiplex PCR rounds (using a slightly modified ARM-PCR). TRBV1-TRBV30 forward primers paired with a C-beta reverse primer were used in the first two PCR rounds, which ran approximately 10 cycles each. MiXCR was run by TCRdb on the multiplex PCR reads, yielding one entry per CDR3 protein. The sample has 320,000 or so distinct CDR3 sequences, 60% to 80% seen once. Worth noting for this clonotype: Its antigen remains unknown. A much larger clone sits a single nucleotide away, making a read error possible.

CDR3 size: 14 residues. Germline V CDR1 and CDR2: MNHEY, SVGEGT. The ends were cut back, 6 bases at V and 7 bases at J, with 18 bases in the middle. Researchers drew blood RNA from unsorted whole blood and extracted germline DNA as well. Peripheral blood, roughly 4.4 milliliters, was collected prior to surgery. The TCR sequence derives from a man aged 35-49 years with primary liver carcinoma and hepatitis B virus infection. The chain couples TRBV6-2 or TRBV6-3 to TRBJ1-1, with D possibly matching TRBD1 (5 bases). The source material was peripheral blood. The chain's CDR3 is CASSLITGRGEAFF. CDR3 DNA: TGTGCCAGCAGCCTAATTACAGGAAGGGGTGAAGCTTTCTTT.